The 16 T cell receptor beta chains given below trace back to one sample, sequenced in a study of blood T cell repertoires in COVID-19 (dated by TCRdb to 2018 to 2020). Library generation was performed with the immunoSEQ multiplex PCR assay. TCRdb mirrors the immuneACCESS table, restricted to in-frame sequences. Some clones are absent from its copies; in checked studies, under half trace to an unresolved V gene, and the reason for the others is unknown. In all, the sample holds almost 250,000 clones, and about 89% of those were seen once. 1.5% to 2% of the sample rests with the top ten. The sample was peripheral blood. All receptors derive from a woman in her sixties who had recovered from COVID-19.

The chain combines TRBV6-2 or TRBV6-3 with TRBJ2-3; 10 bases line up with TRBD2. This CDR3 contains 17 residues. Germline values: CDR1 MNHEY, CDR2 SVGEGT. With V trimmed by 4 bases and J by 0 bases, 7 bases remained unmatched. The CDR3 region is CASSSHQRGGSTDTQYF. CDR3 nucleotides: TGTGCCAGCAGTTCCCACCAGCGGGGGGGTAGCACAGATACGCAGTATTTT.

The J gene is TRBJ2-2, the V gene TRBV28; 9 bases agree with TRBD1. V lost 2 bases, J lost 6 bases, and 13 bases stayed unmatched. The CDR3 totals 18 residues. Germline V lookup: CDR1 MDHEN, CDR2 SYDVKM. CDR3 loop: CASSLQLMGQGPAGELFF. In DNA form, the CDR3 reads TGTGCCAGCAGTTTACAGCTTATGGGACAGGGTCCGGCCGGGGAGCTGTTTTTT. Filled out from reference TRBV28 and TRBJ2-2, the complete variable domain reads DVKVTQSSRYLVKRTGEKVFLECVQDMDHENMFWYRQDPGLGLRLIYFSYDVKMKEKGDIPEGYSVSREKKERFSLILESASTNQTSMYLCASSLQLMGQGPAGELFFGEGSRLTVL.

The rearrangement links TRBV6-5 to TRBJ2-1, with a tentative D call TRBD1 (6 bases). The V and J ends lost 6 bases and 8 bases respectively, with 23 bases between them. The CDR3 is 16 amino acids. Germline V gives CDR1 MNHEY, CDR2 SVGAGI. The CDR3 region has the DNA TGTGCCAGCAGCTACGGCCTTGGACAGTGGGGAGATGAGCAGTTCTTC. It is translated as CASSYGLGQWGDEQFF.

The rearrangement joins TRBV18 to TRBJ2-2; 10 bases are shared with TRBD1. The CDR3 has 18 amino acids. The germline CDR1 and CDR2 sequences are KGHSH and LQKENI. Unmatched junction bases numbered 9, after V lost 3 bases and J lost 2 bases. The CDR3 bases are TGTGCCAGCTCACCTCCGACAGGGGGCGCGTCTAACACCGGGGAGCTGTTTTTT. Translating gives CASSPPTGGASNTGELFF. The whole variable domain, filled in from reference TRBV18 and TRBJ2-2, reads NAGVMQNPRHLVRRRGQEARLRCSPMKGHSHVYWYRQLPEEGLKFMVYLQKENIIDESGMPKERFSAEFPKEGPSILRIQQVVRGDSAAYFCASSPPTGGASNTGELFFGEGSRLTVL.

This chain joins TRBV7-2 and TRBJ2-5; D possibly corresponds to TRBD1 (6 bases). V was shortened by 5 bases and J by 5 bases, with 18 bases between the two germline ends. Germline V gene lookup returns CDR1 SGHTA and CDR2 FQGNSA. This CDR3 contains 15 residues. For the CDR3, the DNA is TGTGCCAGCAGCCCCGCCTTGGACAGACGGGAGACCCAGTACTTC. As protein: CASSPALDRRETQYF. Combining the CDR3 with reference TRBV7-2 and TRBJ2-5 gives the whole variable domain GAGVSQSPSNKVTEKGKDVELRCDPISGHTALYWYRQSLGQGLEFLIYFQGNSAPDKSGLPSDRFSAERTGGSVSTLTIQRTQQEDSAVYLCASSPALDRRETQYFGPGTRLLVL.

The chain carries TRBV7-3 and TRBJ2-2; D is perhaps TRBD1 (5 bases). Trimming left V 5 bases short and J 4 bases short, with 8 bases between. Per germline, CDR1 SGHTA and CDR2 FQGTGA. The CDR3 consists of 13 residues. CDR3 residues: CASSRQFTGELFF. CDR3 nucleotide sequence: TGTGCCAGCAGCAGACAGTTCACCGGGGAGCTGTTTTTT. Using reference TRBV7-3 and TRBJ2-2 for the parts outside the CDR3, the full variable domain is GAGVSQTPSNKVTEKGKYVELRCDPISGHTALYWYRQSLGQGPEFLIYFQGTGAADDSGLPNDRFFAVRPEGSVSTLKIQRTERGDSAVYLCASSRQFTGELFFGEGSRLTVL.

The chain uses TRBV2 and TRBJ1-1; tentative D call: TRBD1 (6 bases). Germline lookup yields CDR1 SNHLY and CDR2 FYNNEI. Trimming removed 7 bases from V and 1 base from J, with 10 bases in between. The CDR3 runs to 13 residues. CDR3 in DNA: TGTGCCAGCACCTTGGGACAGAACACTGAAGCTTTCTTT. This translates into CASTLGQNTEAFF. Together with reference TRBV2 and TRBJ1-1, the CDR3 gives the full variable domain: EPEVTQTPSHQVTQMGQEVILRCVPISNHLYFYWYRQILGQKVEFLVSFYNNEISEKSEIFDDQFSVERPDGSNFTLKIRSTKLEDSAMYFCASTLGQNTEAFFGQGTRLTVV.

The chain has TRBV18 and TRBJ1-1, with 7 bases matching TRBD1. Trimming cost V 8 bases and J 1 base; bases outside gene matches: 7. Germline loops: CDR1 KGHSH, CDR2 LQKENI. CDR3 length: 14 residues. CDR3 sequence (DNA): TGTGCCAGCACCCAACAGGGGCAGAACACTGAAGCTTTCTTT. This gives the protein CASTQQGQNTEAFF. The full variable domain, its missing parts supplied by reference TRBV18 and TRBJ1-1, is NAGVMQNPRHLVRRRGQEARLRCSPMKGHSHVYWYRQLPEEGLKFMVYLQKENIIDESGMPKERFSAEFPKEGPSILRIQQVVRGDSAAYFCASTQQGQNTEAFFGQGTRLTVV.

The chain has TRBV28 and TRBJ2-2; 7 nucleotides line up with TRBD1. The length of the CDR3 is 15 residues. V lost 6 bases to trimming and J lost 7 bases; unmatched junction nucleotides: 11. The germline V gene encodes CDR1 MDHEN and CDR2 SYDVKM. The CDR3 here is CASSPRQGYGGELFF. CDR3 nucleotides: TGTGCCAGCAGCCCACGACAGGGCTACGGCGGGGAGCTGTTTTTT. The variable domain in full, completed from reference TRBV28 and TRBJ2-2, reads DVKVTQSSRYLVKRTGEKVFLECVQDMDHENMFWYRQDPGLGLRLIYFSYDVKMKEKGDIPEGYSVSREKKERFSLILESASTNQTSMYLCASSPRQGYGGELFFGEGSRLTVL.

This chain links TRBV5-4 with TRBJ2-3, with D perhaps TRBD2 (6 bases). Trimming removed 0 bases from V and 1 base from J, with 15 bases in between. CDR3 length: 17 amino acids. CDR1 is SGHNT and CDR2 is YYREEE in the germline V gene (reference sequence). This CDR3 is CASSLAVGRGRTDTQYF. The CDR3 DNA reads as TGTGCCAGCAGCTTGGCCGTCGGGCGGGGACGCACAGATACGCAGTATTTT. The full variable domain, with the rest looked up from reference TRBV5-4 and TRBJ2-3, is ETGVTQSPTHLIKTRGQQVTLRCSSQSGHNTVSWYQQALGQGPQFIFQYYREEENGRGNFPPRFSGLQFPNYSSELNVNALELDDSALYLCASSLAVGRGRTDTQYFGPGTRLTVL.

This clone turned up a few times. The chain recombines TRBV19 with TRBJ2-2, with 7 bases that match TRBD1. Germline CDR1 is LNHDA and CDR2 is SQIVND (reference sequence). J gave up 0 bases and V 2 bases, and 0 bases lay outside the gene matches. The CDR3 extends over 15 amino acids. This CDR3 is CASSIQGANTGELFF. The CDR3 nucleotides read TGTGCCAGTAGTATACAGGGGGCGAACACCGGGGAGCTGTTTTTT.

The CDR3 DNA reads TGTGCCAGCACCTACAGCGGGACACTGAACACTGAAGCTTTCTTT. Protein sequence: CASTYSGTLNTEAFF. The chain joins TRBV6-5 to TRBJ1-1, with D maybe TRBD1 (6 bases). V shed 7 bases and J shed 0 bases, with 15 bases lying between them. This CDR3 region has 15 residues. In germline, CDR1 is MNHEY, CDR2 SVGAGI.

Notes on this clone: The junction differs from germline at one of its ends, possibly a read error. V gene TRBV7-9 combines with J gene TRBJ2-1, with TRBD2 identical over 11 bases. This CDR3 comprises 16 residues. The germline gives CDR1 SEHNR, CDR2 FQNEAQ (reference sequence). The CDR3 here is CASSLAGGRSYNEQFF. In nucleotides, the CDR3 is TGTGCCAGCAGTTTAGCGGGGGGGCGTTCCTACAATGAGCAGTTCTTC.

The V and J genes are TRBV7-5 and TRBJ1-2. TRBV7-5 is labeled a pseudogene. This CDR3 comprises 15 residues. CDR3 coding DNA: TGTGCCAGAAGCGCAAAATCGGGGGAGAGCGATGGCTACACCTTC. Amino acid sequence: CARSAKSGESDGYTF.

V usage is TRBV10-3 and J usage is TRBJ1-2; 8 bases are a match to TRBD1. V trimming: 3 bases; J trimming: 8 bases; junction bases outside the gene matches: 5. Looked up from germline, CDR1 is ENHRY and CDR2 is SYGVKD. CDR3 size: 13 residues. This chain's CDR3 is CAISDRGLEGYTF. The CDR3 coding sequence is TGTGCCATCAGTGACAGGGGGCTGGAGGGCTACACCTTC.

This clone was picked up one time. The J gene is TRBJ2-7, the V gene TRBV7-2; 16 bases match TRBD2. Germline trimming cut 5 bases from V and 5 bases from J; bases unmatched to any gene: 9. The germline CDR1 and CDR2 sequences are SGHTA and FQGNSA. This CDR3 comprises 17 residues. The CDR3 reads CASSLQGLAGGPDEQYF. The CDR3, as DNA: TGTGCCAGCAGCCTACAGGGACTAGCGGGGGGGCCCGACGAGCAGTACTTC.